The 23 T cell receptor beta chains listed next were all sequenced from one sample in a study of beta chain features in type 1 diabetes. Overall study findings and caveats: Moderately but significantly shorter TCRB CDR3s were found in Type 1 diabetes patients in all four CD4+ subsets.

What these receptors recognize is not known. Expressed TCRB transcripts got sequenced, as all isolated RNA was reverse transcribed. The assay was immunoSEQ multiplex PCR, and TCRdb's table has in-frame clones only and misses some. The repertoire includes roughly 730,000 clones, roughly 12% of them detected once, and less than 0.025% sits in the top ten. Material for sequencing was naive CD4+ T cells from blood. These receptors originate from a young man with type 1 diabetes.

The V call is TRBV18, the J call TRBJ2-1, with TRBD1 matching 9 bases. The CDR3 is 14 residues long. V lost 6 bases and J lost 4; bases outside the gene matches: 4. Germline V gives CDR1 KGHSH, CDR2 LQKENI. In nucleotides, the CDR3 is TGTGCCAGCTCCCGGACAGGGGAGTACAATGAGCAGTTCTTC. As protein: CASSRTGEYNEQFF.

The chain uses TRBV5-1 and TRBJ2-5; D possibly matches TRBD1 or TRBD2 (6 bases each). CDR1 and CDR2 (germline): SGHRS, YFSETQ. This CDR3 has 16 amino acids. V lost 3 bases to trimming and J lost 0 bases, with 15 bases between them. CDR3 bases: TGCGCCAGCAGCTCTGTAGGGGGACTTAACCAAGAGACCCAGTACTTC. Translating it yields CASSSVGGLNQETQYF.

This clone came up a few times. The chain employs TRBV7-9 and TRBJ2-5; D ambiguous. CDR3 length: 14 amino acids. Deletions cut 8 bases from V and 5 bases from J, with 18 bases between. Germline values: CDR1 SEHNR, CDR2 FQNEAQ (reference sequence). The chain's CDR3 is CASHRANYRETQYF. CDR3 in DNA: TGTGCCAGCCATCGGGCAAATTATAGGGAGACCCAGTACTTC.

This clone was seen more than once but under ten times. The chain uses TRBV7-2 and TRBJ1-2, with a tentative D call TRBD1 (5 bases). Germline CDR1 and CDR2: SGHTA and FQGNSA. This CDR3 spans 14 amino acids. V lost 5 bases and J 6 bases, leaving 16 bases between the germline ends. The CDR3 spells CASSLTPEGNGYTF. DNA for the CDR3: TGTGCCAGCAGCCTAACCCCAGAGGGGAATGGCTACACCTTC.

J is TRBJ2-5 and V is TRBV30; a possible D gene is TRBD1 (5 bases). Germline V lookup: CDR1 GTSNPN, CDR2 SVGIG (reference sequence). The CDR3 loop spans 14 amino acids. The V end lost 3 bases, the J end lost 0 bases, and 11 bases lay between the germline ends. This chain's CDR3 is CAWRYRMHQETQYF. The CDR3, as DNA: TGTGCCTGGAGATACAGGATGCACCAAGAGACCCAGTACTTC. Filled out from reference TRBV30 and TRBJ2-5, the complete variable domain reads SQTIHQWPATLVQPVGSPLSLECTVEGTSNPNLYWYRQAAGRGLQLLFYSVGIGQISSEVPQNLSASRPQDRQFILSSKKLLLSDSGFYLCAWRYRMHQETQYFGPGTRLLVL.

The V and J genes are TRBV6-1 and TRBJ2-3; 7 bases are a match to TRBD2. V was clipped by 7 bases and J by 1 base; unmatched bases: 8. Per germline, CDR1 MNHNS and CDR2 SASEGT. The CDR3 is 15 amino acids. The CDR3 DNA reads TGTGCCAGCATCCCCCAACGGGGGGGCACAGATACGCAGTATTTT. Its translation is CASIPQRGGTDTQYF.

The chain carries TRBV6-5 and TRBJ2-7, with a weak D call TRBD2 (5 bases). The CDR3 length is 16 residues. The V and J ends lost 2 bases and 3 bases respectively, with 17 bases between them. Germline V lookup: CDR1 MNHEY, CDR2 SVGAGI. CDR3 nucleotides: TGTGCCAGCAGTTACGAAGCGGCCGAGCGAGGCTACGAGCAGTACTTC. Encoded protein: CASSYEAAERGYEQYF.

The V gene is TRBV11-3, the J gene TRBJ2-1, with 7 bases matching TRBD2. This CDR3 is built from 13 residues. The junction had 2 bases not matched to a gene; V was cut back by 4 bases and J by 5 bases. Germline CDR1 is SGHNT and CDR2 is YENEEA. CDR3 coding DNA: TGTGCCAGCAGCTCACTAGCGAACAATGAGCAGTTCTTC. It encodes CASSSLANNEQFF.

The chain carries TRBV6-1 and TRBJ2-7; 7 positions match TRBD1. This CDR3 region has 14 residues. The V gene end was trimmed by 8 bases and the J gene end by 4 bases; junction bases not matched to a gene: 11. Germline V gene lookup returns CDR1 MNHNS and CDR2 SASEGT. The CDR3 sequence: CASQKQGLVYEQYF. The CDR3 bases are TGTGCCAGCCAAAAACAGGGGTTGGTGTACGAGCAGTACTTC.

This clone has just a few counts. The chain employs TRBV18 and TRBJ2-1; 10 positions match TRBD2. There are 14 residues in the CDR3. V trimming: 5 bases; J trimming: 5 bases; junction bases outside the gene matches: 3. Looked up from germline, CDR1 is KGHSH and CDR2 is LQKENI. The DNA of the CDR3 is TGTGCCAGCTCAGAGGGACTAGCGAACAATGAGCAGTTCTTC. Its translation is CASSEGLANNEQFF.

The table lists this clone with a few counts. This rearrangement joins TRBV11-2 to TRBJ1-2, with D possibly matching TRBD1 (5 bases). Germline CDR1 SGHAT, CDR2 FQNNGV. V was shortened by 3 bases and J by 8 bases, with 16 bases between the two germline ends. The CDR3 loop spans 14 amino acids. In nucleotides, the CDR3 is TGTGCCAGCAGCTTCCAAAGTGGGGGAAGCGGCTACACCTTC. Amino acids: CASSFQSGGSGYTF.

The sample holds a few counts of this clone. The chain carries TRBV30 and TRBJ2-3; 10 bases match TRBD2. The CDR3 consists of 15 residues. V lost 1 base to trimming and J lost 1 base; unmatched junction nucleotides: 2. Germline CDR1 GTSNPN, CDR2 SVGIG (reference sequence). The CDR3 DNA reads TGTGCCTGGAGTGGGGGGACTAGCGGCACAGATACGCAGTATTTT. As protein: CAWSGGTSGTDTQYF.

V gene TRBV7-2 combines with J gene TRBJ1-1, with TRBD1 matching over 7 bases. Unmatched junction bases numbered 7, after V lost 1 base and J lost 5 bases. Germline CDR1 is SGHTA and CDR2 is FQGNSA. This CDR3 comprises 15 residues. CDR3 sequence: CASSLVQGGRTEAFF. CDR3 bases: TGTGCCAGCAGCTTAGTCCAGGGGGGCAGGACTGAAGCTTTCTTT.

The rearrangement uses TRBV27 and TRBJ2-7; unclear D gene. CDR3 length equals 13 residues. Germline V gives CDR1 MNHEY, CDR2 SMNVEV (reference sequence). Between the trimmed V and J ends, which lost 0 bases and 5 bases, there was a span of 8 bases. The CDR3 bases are TGTGCCAGCAGTTTATCGGTAGCAAACGAGCAGTACTTC. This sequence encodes CASSLSVANEQYF.

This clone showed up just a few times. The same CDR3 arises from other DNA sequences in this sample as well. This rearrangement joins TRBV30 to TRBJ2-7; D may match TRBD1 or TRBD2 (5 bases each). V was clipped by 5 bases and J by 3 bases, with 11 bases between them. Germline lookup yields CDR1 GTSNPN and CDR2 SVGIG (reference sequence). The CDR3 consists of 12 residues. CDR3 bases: TGTGCCTGGGGCCGGGGCCTCTACGAGCAGTACTTC. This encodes CAWGRGLYEQYF.

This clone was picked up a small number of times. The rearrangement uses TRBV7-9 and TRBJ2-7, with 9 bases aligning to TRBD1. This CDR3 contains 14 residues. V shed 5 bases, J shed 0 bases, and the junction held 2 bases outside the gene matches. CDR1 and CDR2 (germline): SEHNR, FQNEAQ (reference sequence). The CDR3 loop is CASSDRGSSYEQYF. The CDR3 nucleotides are TGTGCCAGCAGCGACAGGGGGAGCTCCTACGAGCAGTACTTC.

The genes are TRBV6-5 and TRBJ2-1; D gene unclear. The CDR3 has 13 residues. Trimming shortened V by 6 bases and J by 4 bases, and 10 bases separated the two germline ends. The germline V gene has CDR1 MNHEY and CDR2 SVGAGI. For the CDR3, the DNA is TGTGCCAGCAGCCTCCTTGAATACAATGAGCAGTTCTTC. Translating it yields CASSLLEYNEQFF.

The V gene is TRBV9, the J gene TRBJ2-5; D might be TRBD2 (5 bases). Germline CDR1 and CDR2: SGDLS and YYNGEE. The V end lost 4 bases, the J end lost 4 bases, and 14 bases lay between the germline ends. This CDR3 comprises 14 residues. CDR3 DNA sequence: TGTGCCAGCAGCAAGAGGGTCAGCGGAGAGACCCAGTACTTC. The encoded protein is CASSKRVSGETQYF.

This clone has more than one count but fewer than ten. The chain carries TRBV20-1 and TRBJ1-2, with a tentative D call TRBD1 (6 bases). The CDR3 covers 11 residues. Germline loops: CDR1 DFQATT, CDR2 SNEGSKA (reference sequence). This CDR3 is CRPLQGVGYTF. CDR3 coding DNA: TGCAGACCTTTACAGGGTGTCGGCTACACCTTC.

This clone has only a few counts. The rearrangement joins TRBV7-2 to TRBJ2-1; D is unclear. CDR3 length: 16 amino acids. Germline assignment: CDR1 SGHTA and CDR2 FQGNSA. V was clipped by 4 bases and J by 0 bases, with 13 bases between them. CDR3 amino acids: CASSSMSYPSYNEQFF. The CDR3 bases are TGTGCCAGCAGCTCCATGAGCTACCCCTCCTACAATGAGCAGTTCTTC.

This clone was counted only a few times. For the CDR3, the DNA is TGCAGTGCTCCAGAGGATACGCAGTATTTT. Translated, it gives CSAPEDTQYF. This chain links TRBV20-1 with TRBJ2-3; D gene ambiguous. The CDR3 runs 10 residues. Per germline, CDR1 DFQATT and CDR2 SNEGSKA (reference sequence). V gave up 5 bases and J gave up 6 bases, with 6 bases separating them.

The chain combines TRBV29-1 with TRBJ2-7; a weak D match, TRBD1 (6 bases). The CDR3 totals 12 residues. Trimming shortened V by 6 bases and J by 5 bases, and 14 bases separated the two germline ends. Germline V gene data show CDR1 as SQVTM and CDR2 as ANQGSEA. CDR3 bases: TGCAGCGTATGCCAGGGGTTCCACGAGCAGTACTTC. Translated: CSVCQGFHEQYF.

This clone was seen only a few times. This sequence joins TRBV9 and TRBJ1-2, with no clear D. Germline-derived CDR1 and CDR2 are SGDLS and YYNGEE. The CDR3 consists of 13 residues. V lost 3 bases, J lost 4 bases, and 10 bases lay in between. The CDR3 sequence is CASSAGSSYGYTF. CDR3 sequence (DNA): TGTGCCAGCAGCGCAGGCTCCTCCTATGGCTACACCTTC.